The present entry profiles one TCR beta chain with its context. Its target is unknown. TCRdb processed the 5' RACE reads anew with MiXCR; each CDR3 protein has one entry. The sample holds 1.5 million to 2 million distinct CDR3 sequences, less than 35% seen once. Germline assignment: CDR1 MGHRA and CDR2 YSYEKL. The V gene end was trimmed by 4 bases and the J gene end by 5 bases; junction bases not matched to a gene: 9. This CDR3 contains 17 residues. The sample is drawn from a study of identical twins. Study findings and constraints: Insertions ran lower in abundant cord blood beta clonotypes, though not in memory repertoires. Modelling approaches yielded underestimates of out-of-frame TCR alpha sharing between monozygotic twins.

The sample comprised cord blood. V is TRBV4-1 and J is TRBJ1-4; 11 bases fit TRBD1. The sequence was obtained from a newborn girl in good health. The CDR3 bases are TGCGCCAGCAGCCTGACCGGGACAGGGGGGGCAAATGAAAAACTGTTTTTT. Translation: CASSLTGTGGANEKLFF.